This T cell receptor beta chain was documented in a study of CD8+CD57+ T cells in acquired aplastic anemia. Study-wide context: DNA per sorted CD4+ or CD8+ sample ranged about 0.2 to 27.4 ug, averaging approximately 3.1 ug. General study points: Common to patients and controls were twenty-nine CD8+ CDR3 sequences. Statistical testing detected no significant gap in CD8+ Simpson's diversity between patients and controls.

The ends were cut back, 5 bases at V and 4 bases at J, with 20 bases in the middle. The CDR3 totals 16 residues. Germline loops: CDR1 SEHNR, CDR2 FQNEAQ (reference sequence). This clonotype was seen repeatedly, ten times or more. Antigen: not known. Template material for TCR beta VDJ and CDR3 profiling consisted of genomic DNA. Each CDR3 protein gets one entry after TCRdb re-called the reads with MiXCR. The sample lists approximately 190,000 distinct CDR3 sequences, roughly 64% seen once, with about 43% in the top ten. This TCR was sampled from a human donor with severe aplastic anemia or a healthy control (not recorded which). Sequenced: sorted CD4+, CD8+, or CD8+CD57+ T cells (not recorded which) from PBMCs. This rearrangement joins TRBV7-9 to TRBJ2-5; D might be TRBD1 (6 bases). The CDR3 DNA reads as TGTGCCAGCAGCCCCGCACAGGGAGAGGTTCGAGAGACCCAGTACTTC. Its protein is CASSPAQGEVRETQYF.